This is a list of T cell receptor beta chains from one sample in a study of OX40 agonist ivuxolimab in advanced cancers. Clones were sequenced by immunoSEQ multiplex PCR, and TCRdb holds only the in-frame ones, with some missing. The sample yields tens of thousands of clones, about 76% seen once. The sequencing used CD4+ or CD8+ T cells sorted from blood, collected in a trial of the OX40 agonist ivuxolimab. The receptors derive from an adult with an advanced solid tumor such as melanoma, head and neck, liver or kidney cancer. The CDR3 runs from the conserved cysteine through the conserved F or W. The order of the fields is J gene, V gene, clone size, D gene, CDR3 protein, CDR3 DNA. D genes are given only for firm matches. Size tells how often a clone was seen (once, few, many) or the class of an expanded clone, and some rows leave it out.

>TRBJ2-1|TRBV5-4|.|.
CASSTDRSILSYNEQFF
TGTGCCAGCAGCACCGACAGGAGCATCCTCTCCTACAATGAGCAGTTCTTC
>TRBJ1-2|TRBV19|.|.
CASRPQGGDYGYTF
TGTGCCAGTAGACCCCAGGGAGGTGACTATGGCTACACCTTC
>TRBJ2-3|TRBV19|.|TRBD1
CASSLSTGTGTTDTQYF
TGTGCCAGTAGTCTTTCTACCGGGACAGGGACCACAGATACGCAGTATTTT
>TRBJ2-7|TRBV19|.|.
CASKQGSSPEQYF
TGTGCCAGCAAACAGGGTAGCTCGCCCGAGCAGTACTTC
>TRBJ2-1|TRBV5-1|.|.
CASSGEAMGNEQFF
TGCGCCAGCTCCGGGGAAGCGATGGGAAATGAGCAGTTCTTC
>TRBJ1-1|TRBV28|.|.
CAGSEGWGTEAFF
TGTGCCGGCTCCGAAGGGTGGGGCACTGAAGCTTTCTTT
>TRBJ2-7|TRBV7-6|.|TRBD2
CASSSSGGEQYF
TGTGCCAGCAGCTCCTCGGGGGGCGAGCAGTACTTC
>TRBJ2-7|TRBV7-9|.|.
CASSLARLGSSYEQYF
TGTGCCAGCAGCTTAGCAAGGCTCGGTAGCTCCTACGAGCAGTACTTC
>TRBJ1-2|TRBV5-4|.|TRBD1
CASSRTGESGYTF
TGTGCCAGCAGCAGAACAGGGGAAAGTGGCTACACCTTC
>TRBJ2-3|TRBV29-1|.|TRBD2
CSVEASGPTDTQYF
TGCAGCGTTGAAGCTAGCGGTCCCACAGATACGCAGTATTTT
>TRBJ2-3|TRBV11-2|.|.
CASSLDSGFGGNTDTQYF
TGTGCCAGCAGCTTAGACTCTGGTTTCGGAGGGAACACAGATACGCAGTATTTT
>TRBJ2-3|TRBV6-6|few|.
CASSPGTLITDTQYF
TGTGCCAGCAGCCCCGGGACACTTATCACAGATACGCAGTATTTT
>TRBJ1-4|TRBV5-1|.|TRBD1
CASSPGTGGTFSEKLFF
TGCGCCAGCAGTCCTGGGACAGGGGGGACCTTTAGTGAAAAACTGTTTTTT
>TRBJ1-2|TRBV30|.|TRBD1
CAWSGWGQHDSNYGYTF
TGTGCCTGGAGTGGGTGGGGACAGCACGATTCTAACTATGGCTACACCTTC
>TRBJ2-1|TRBV30|once|.
CAWGPGRYNEQFF
TGTGCCTGGGGACCGGGACGTTACAATGAGCAGTTCTTC
>TRBJ2-3|TRBV9|few|TRBD2
CASSGLAGGLGSTDTQYF
TGTGCCAGCAGCGGACTAGCGGGAGGGCTCGGGAGCACAGATACGCAGTATTTT
>TRBJ2-3|TRBV5-5|.|TRBD1
CASSLETGGIDTQYF
TGTGCCAGCAGCTTAGAGACAGGGGGTATTGATACGCAGTATTTT
>TRBJ1-5|TRBV27|.|.
CASSSIPGINQPQHF
TGTGCCAGCAGTTCTATCCCAGGTATCAATCAGCCCCAGCATTTT
>TRBJ2-1|TRBV19|once|.
CASSMGGRSTEQFF
TGTGCCAGTAGTATGGGCGGCAGAAGTACCGAGCAGTTCTTC
>TRBJ2-2|TRBV6-6|.|.
CASSHYRENAGELFF
TGTGCCAGCAGTCATTACAGGGAGAACGCCGGGGAGCTGTTTTTT
>TRBJ2-2|TRBV5-6|.|.
CASSLDAGELFF
TGTGCCAGCAGCCTCGACGCCGGGGAGCTGTTTTTT
>TRBJ1-5|TRBV28|.|TRBD1
CASSSPTGDDQPQHF
TGTGCCAGCAGCTCCCCGACAGGGGACGATCAGCCCCAGCATTTT
>TRBJ1-2|TRBV7-9|few|TRBD1
CASSIGAVGQGALSYTF
TGTGCCAGCAGCATTGGGGCCGTCGGACAGGGGGCTCTTAGCTACACCTTC
>TRBJ1-3|TRBV4-1|.|TRBD1
CASSTTGGPGNTIYF
TGCGCCAGCAGCACGACAGGGGGGCCCGGGAACACCATATATTTT
>TRBJ1-2|TRBV27|.|.
CASSLVNPRTSSYGYTF
TGTGCCAGCAGTTTAGTAAACCCAAGGACGTCTAGCTATGGCTACACCTTC
>TRBJ2-5|TRBV19|.|TRBD2
CASSARLAGIETQYF
TGTGCCAGTAGCGCCCGACTAGCGGGTATAGAGACCCAGTACTTC
>TRBJ1-2|TRBV29-1|few|.
CSVDGAEGSYGYTF
TGCAGCGTTGATGGCGCGGAGGGGTCCTATGGCTACACCTTC
>TRBJ1-6|TRBV7-8|.|.
CASSLVGQSNSPLHF
TGTGCCAGCAGCTTAGTTGGACAGTCTAATTCACCCCTCCACTTT
>TRBJ1-2|TRBV5-5|.|.
CASSLDSIYGYTF
TGTGCCAGCAGCTTGGACAGCATCTATGGCTACACCTTC
>TRBJ1-5|TRBV28|few|.
CASTPLEGNQPQHF
TGTGCCAGCACCCCGTTAGAGGGCAATCAGCCCCAGCATTTT
>TRBJ2-5|TRBV28|.|.
CASSRGADLFQETQYF
TGTGCCAGCAGCAGGGGGGCAGACCTCTTTCAAGAGACCCAGTACTTC
>TRBJ2-2|TRBV13|.|.
CASSPSWWANTGELFF
TGTGCCAGCAGCCCGTCCTGGTGGGCTAACACCGGGGAGCTGTTTTTT
>TRBJ1-1|TRBV6-6|.|.
CASSYTGFNTEAFF
TGTGCCAGCAGTTACACAGGCTTTAACACTGAAGCTTTCTTT
>TRBJ1-2|TRBV19|once|TRBD1
CASSPHPRGRDYGYTF
TGTGCCAGTAGCCCCCACCCCAGGGGGCGCGACTATGGCTACACCTTC